The clone carrying this T cell receptor (beta chain) was seen repeatedly, ten times or more. Its cognate antigen is unknown. A library made for alpha chains picked up this beta chain off target, so its size means little. The sample's time point: sample taken at primary tumor resection. From tumor, nontumor lung or frozen PBMC, whole RNA was taken unsorted for sequencing. Germline assignment: CDR1 MNHEY and CDR2 SMNVEV (reference sequence). Between the trimmed V and J ends, which lost 1 base and 4 bases, there was a span of 16 bases. This CDR3 is 16 amino acids long. The data stem from a study of spatial heterogeneity in lung cancer. Looking at the study overall: A T cell module score from matched bulk RNA-seq correlated strongly with TCR transcript counts in tumor regions. Regarding the study as a whole: Estimation of coverage gave values of around 6.7% for alpha and around 14% for beta chains in tumor T cells. The study found that expanded intratumoral alpha and beta TCR counts tracked tumor mutation counts.

In the library, each TCR cDNA molecule bore its own unique molecular identifier. A single record per CDR3 protein comes from TCRdb applying MiXCR to the 5' RACE reads. The sample consists of some 7,800 distinct CDR3 sequences, about an eighth of them appearing once. Material: lung tumor tissue, obtained at surgery. This chain connects TRBV27 to TRBJ1-2; possibly TRBD1 for D (6 bases). The TCR sequence derives from a male donor with early-stage non-small cell lung cancer. The CDR3 DNA reads as TGTGCCAGCAGTTTATTAGGGGGTGGGTACCCCTATGGCTACACCTTC. It specifies CASSLLGGGYPYGYTF.